What follows is one T cell receptor (beta chain) and its context. Clones were read by immunoSEQ multiplex PCR, and TCRdb kept only the in-frame ones, dropping some. The sample includes around 70,000 clones, 68% seen only once; the top ten take roughly 6%. The ends lost 3 bases at V and 9 bases at J; junction bases unmatched: 10. Germline V CDR1 and CDR2: KGHSH, LQKENI. This CDR3 is built from 15 residues. The record originates from a study of cytotoxic CD8 clonotypes in ibrutinib-treated CLL. Cryopreserved PBMCs supplied about 2 micrograms of genomic DNA for TCR beta libraries. This TCR came from a human donor with chronic lymphocytic leukemia. V is TRBV18 and J is TRBJ2-7; 11 nucleotides match TRBD1. Sequences were derived from PBMCs, sampled after 12 months of ibrutinib treatment. DNA of the CDR3: TGTGCCAGCTCACCCTGGGACAGGGGGTTAGGTCTGCAGTACTTC. Translated, it gives CASSPWDRGLGLQYF.